Below, 16 T cell receptor beta chains from the same sample are listed, as sequenced in a study of cytomegalovirus exposure and HLA in healthy donors. A multiplex PCR was run with 60 Vbeta primers and 13 Jbeta primers. This table comes from immunoSEQ multiplex PCR, and its TCRdb copy is limited to in-frame clones, with some not included. The data hold about 240,000 clones, with 81% observed a single time. The sequencing sample was made of PBMCs. These receptors were taken from a woman aged 55-69 years in good health and CMV-seropositive.

The V call is TRBV2, the J call TRBJ2-2; 9 nucleotides align to TRBD2. The CDR3 extends over 15 amino acids. Trimming removed 7 bases from V and 5 bases from J; junction bases left unmatched: 8. Germline V gene sequence: CDR1 SNHLY, CDR2 FYNNEI. CDR3 bases: TGTGCCAGCATGTGGGCGGGAGGGCGGACCGGGGAGCTGTTTTTT. Translation gives CASMWAGGRTGELFF.

The chain recombines TRBV19 with TRBJ2-2, with TRBD2 as a possible D gene (5 bases). V was trimmed by 6 bases and J by 5 bases, leaving 16 bases between them. Germline V gene data show CDR1 as LNHDA and CDR2 as SQIVND (reference sequence). CDR3 length equals 15 residues. CDR3 sequence: CASREAPPGTGELFF. In nucleotides, the CDR3 is TGTGCCAGTAGGGAAGCACCGCCGGGAACCGGGGAGCTGTTTTTT.

The rearrangement joins TRBV5-1 to TRBJ1-2; 10 bases are a match to TRBD1. The CDR3 is 17 residues long. The V gene end was trimmed by 9 bases and the J gene end by 1 base; junction bases not matched to a gene: 15. Germline V gene lookup returns CDR1 SGHRS and CDR2 YFSETQ. Written as DNA, the CDR3 is TGCGCCATCCAGAGGCAAGACAGGGGGCGGTTTAACTATGGCTACACCTTC. Translating it yields CAIQRQDRGRFNYGYTF.

The J gene is TRBJ2-1, the V gene TRBV10-3, with D perhaps matching TRBD1 (6 bases). Deletions cut 5 bases from V and 4 bases from J, with 18 bases between. Germline CDR1 is ENHRY and CDR2 is SYGVKD. The CDR3 consists of 16 residues. The CDR3 DNA sequence: TGTGCCATCAGTCCCCAAGTGGGGGCCCCTTACAATGAGCAGTTCTTC. Its translation: CAISPQVGAPYNEQFF.

This clone turned up a few times. DNA of the CDR3: TGTGCCAGCAGCTTGGCCCCGGGACAGGGAGAGACCCAGTACTTC. This encodes CASSLAPGQGETQYF. The chain employs TRBV5-6 and TRBJ2-5, with 9 bases aligning to TRBD1. Losses at the gene ends were 0 bases for V and 4 bases for J; bases not matched to a gene: 4. Germline CDR1 and CDR2: SGHDT and YYEEEE. The CDR3 is 15 residues long.

V and J are TRBV10-3 and TRBJ2-1; a weak D match, TRBD2 (6 bases). The CDR3 sequence is 15 residues long. Germline V lookup: CDR1 ENHRY, CDR2 SYGVKD. V was trimmed by 4 bases and J by 10 bases, leaving 20 bases between them. CDR3: CAISVVRAEEGEQFF. The CDR3 coding sequence is TGTGCCATCAGTGTCGTCCGAGCGGAGGAGGGGGAGCAGTTCTTC.

The chain carries TRBV4-1 and TRBJ2-1; TRBD1 matches at 9 bases. The CDR3 has 19 amino acids. V was pared by 3 bases and J by 0 bases, with 12 bases of the junction left unmatched. Germline values: CDR1 MGHRA, CDR2 YSYEKL. The CDR3 sequence is CASSQRTGEKRDSYNEQFF. DNA of the CDR3: TGCGCCAGCAGCCAGCGGACAGGGGAGAAGAGGGACTCCTACAATGAGCAGTTCTTC.

The chain joins TRBV5-1 to TRBJ2-1; TRBD2 matches 7 bases. With 4 bases clipped from V and 0 bases from J, the junction kept 7 bases outside the gene matches. This CDR3 has 16 residues. Germline loops: CDR1 SGHRS, CDR2 YFSETQ. The CDR3 DNA reads TGCGCCAGCAGCACCACTAGCGCCTCCTCCTACAATGAGCAGTTCTTC. Translating it yields CASSTTSASSYNEQFF.

This clone was recorded a few times. The chain is built from TRBV10-1 and TRBJ2-2, with 7 nucleotides matching TRBD1. Germline V gene data show CDR1 as WNHNN and CDR2 as SYGVQD (reference sequence). The CDR3 has 15 residues. Germline trimming cut 4 bases from V and 6 bases from J; bases unmatched to any gene: 8. DNA of the CDR3: TGCGCCAGCAGTGGGCAGGGGGTCGGTCCCGGGGAGCTGTTTTTT. This translates into CASSGQGVGPGELFF.

The CDR3: CASSLSRDRRSNTGELFF. CDR3 in DNA: TGTGCCAGCAGCCTGAGCCGGGACAGGCGATCGAACACCGGGGAGCTGTTTTTT. The chain recombines TRBV5-6 with TRBJ2-2; 8 bases fit TRBD1. V gave up 4 bases and J gave up 0 bases; unmatched junction bases: 11. The CDR3 is 18 residues long. Germline CDR1 is SGHDT and CDR2 is YYEEEE.

V and J are TRBV5-1 and TRBJ2-1; perhaps TRBD2 as D (6 bases). V dropped 4 bases and J dropped 6 bases, with 8 bases sitting between them. CDR1 is SGHRS and CDR2 is YFSETQ in the germline V gene. CDR3 length: 12 residues. CDR3 sequence (DNA): TGCGCCAGCAGCGGGGACTCCAATGAGCAGTTCTTC. Its translation is CASSGDSNEQFF.

V is TRBV29-1 and J is TRBJ1-2; the D is unclear. Germline-derived CDR1 and CDR2 are SQVTM and ANQGSEA. The CDR3 sequence is 9 residues long. V lost 4 bases and J lost 8, with 5 bases in between. Here the CDR3 reads CSVGAGYTF. The CDR3 nucleotides are TGCAGCGTTGGGGCGGGCTACACCTTC.

The chain joins TRBV11-2 to TRBJ1-5; 7 positions match TRBD1. CDR1 SGHAT and CDR2 FQNNGV come from the germline V gene. This CDR3 is built from 17 residues. V lost 1 base, J lost 0 bases, and 6 bases stayed unmatched. The CDR3, as DNA: TGTGCCAGCAGCTTAGCCTACAGGGGATATAGCAATCAGCCCCAGCATTTT. It specifies CASSLAYRGYSNQPQHF. Using reference TRBV11-2 and TRBJ1-5 for the parts outside the CDR3, the full variable domain is EAGVAQSPRYKIIEKRQSVAFWCNPISGHATLYWYQQILGQGPKLLIQFQNNGVVDDSQLPKDRFSAERLKGVDSTLKIQPAKLEDSAVYLCASSLAYRGYSNQPQHFGDGTRLSIL.

The table lists this clone with a count of one. V is TRBV10-2 and J is TRBJ2-3, with TRBD2 matching 11 bases. The CDR3 consists of 16 residues. The germline CDR1 and CDR2 sequences are WSHSY and SAAADI. Trimming removed 7 bases from V and 4 bases from J; junction bases left unmatched: 10. The CDR3 here is CASKQIAGGPSDTQYF. CDR3 in DNA: TGCGCCAGCAAACAGATAGCGGGAGGGCCCTCAGATACGCAGTATTTT.

This clone occurred a few times. V is TRBV2 and J is TRBJ1-5; D gene ambiguous. The CDR3 length is 14 residues. The V end lost 2 bases, the J end lost 1 base, and 6 bases lay between the germline ends. Germline V gene sequence: CDR1 SNHLY, CDR2 FYNNEI. The CDR3 sequence: CASSETYSNQPQHF. The CDR3 nucleotides are TGTGCCAGCAGTGAAACTTACAGCAATCAGCCCCAGCATTTT.

This chain joins TRBV5-6 and TRBJ1-5; TRBD1 matches 9 bases. Losses at the gene ends were 1 base for V and 4 bases for J; bases not matched to a gene: 3. The CDR3 runs to 15 residues. Germline V lookup: CDR1 SGHDT, CDR2 YYEEEE. Written as DNA, the CDR3 is TGTGCCAGCAGCTTGACAGGGGGCTGGAATCAGCCCCAGCATTTT. It encodes CASSLTGGWNQPQHF. Full variable domain (remainder filled in from reference TRBV5-6 and TRBJ1-5): DAGVTQSPTHLIKTRGQQVTLRCSPKSGHDTVSWYQQALGQGPQFIFQYYEEEERQRGNFPDRFSGHQFPNYSSELNVNALLLGDSALYLCASSLTGGWNQPQHFGDGTRLSIL.